Listed below are T cell receptor beta chains from one sample, sequenced in a study of T cell responses to AZD1222 COVID-19 vaccine. Data came from immunoSEQ multiplex PCR; TCRdb stores just in-frame clones and leaves some out. The data contain roughly 150,000 clones, 80% to 90% of them singletons. This sample comprised peripheral blood, obtained on day 0 of AZD1222 vaccination. The receptors derive from an adult in good health. Both conserved end residues are part of each CDR3. Fields, in order: D gene, clone size, V gene, J gene, CDR3 DNA, CDR3 protein. The D gene is left open where the match is weak. Clone size is shown for a subset of rows, as once, few, many or a class of expanded clone.

D: .; size: .; V: TRBV18; J: TRBJ2-1; DNA: TGTGCCAGCTCACCACGCAGTGGGGGCGCCTACAATGAGCAGTTCTTC; CDR3: CASSPRSGGAYNEQFF
D: .; size: .; V: TRBV7-2; J: TRBJ1-2; DNA: TGTGCCAGCAGCTTAGTACCCGGCAGCCCGAACTATGGCTACACCTTC; CDR3: CASSLVPGSPNYGYTF
D: TRBD2; size: .; V: TRBV18; J: TRBJ2-2; DNA: TGTGCCAGCTCACCACAATGGACTAGCGGGAGTCAAGCCGGGGAGCTGTTTTTT; CDR3: CASSPQWTSGSQAGELFF
D: TRBD2; size: .; V: TRBV5-4; J: TRBJ2-7; DNA: TGTGCCAGCAGCTCCGCGGGTAGCGGGAGTTACGAGCAGTACTTC; CDR3: CASSSAGSGSYEQYF
D: TRBD1; size: .; V: TRBV7-2; J: TRBJ1-3; DNA: TGTGCCAGCAGTACTTGGACAGGGGCAATCTCTGGAAACACCATATATTTT; CDR3: CASSTWTGAISGNTIYF
D: .; size: .; V: TRBV6-5; J: TRBJ2-3; DNA: TGTGCCAGCAGTCCAACGGGCATAGTCACAGATACGCAGTATTTT; CDR3: CASSPTGIVTDTQYF
D: TRBD1; size: .; V: TRBV10-3; J: TRBJ1-1; DNA: TGTGCCATCAGTGAGATGGCAGGGGGCGAGACTGAAGCTTTCTTT; CDR3: CAISEMAGGETEAFF
D: .; size: .; V: TRBV30; J: TRBJ1-1; DNA: TGTGCCTGGAGTGTACGGGGGGCCAGGACTGAAGCTTTCTTT; CDR3: CAWSVRGARTEAFF
D: .; size: .; V: TRBV9; J: TRBJ2-7; DNA: TGTGCCAGCAGCGTAGCACCCGCCTTTTTAGGGTCCTACGAGCAGTACTTC; CDR3: CASSVAPAFLGSYEQYF
D: .; size: once; V: TRBV9; J: TRBJ1-3; DNA: TGTGCCAGCAGCGCCGCTCAGGGTTCTGGAAACACCATATATTTT; CDR3: CASSAAQGSGNTIYF
D: .; size: .; V: TRBV4-1; J: TRBJ2-1; DNA: TGCGCCAGCAGCCCTGGCGAGAGAGGGGCTTACAATGAGCAGTTCTTC; CDR3: CASSPGERGAYNEQFF
D: .; size: .; V: TRBV7-2; J: TRBJ1-5; DNA: TGTGCCAGCAGCTTAAGATGGTCTGATCAGCCCCAGCATTTT; CDR3: CASSLRWSDQPQHF
D: .; size: .; V: TRBV11-2; J: TRBJ2-3; DNA: TGTGCCAGCAGCTTTTCCCAGGGTGCCCAGTATTTT; CDR3: CASSFSQGAQYF
D: TRBD1; size: .; V: TRBV29-1; J: TRBJ2-1; DNA: TGCAGCGTTGAAGCGCGTGGACAGGGGAGGTACAATGAGCAGTTCTTC; CDR3: CSVEARGQGRYNEQFF
D: TRBD2; size: .; V: TRBV7-3; J: TRBJ2-3; DNA: TGTGCCAGCAGCCCGGAGCGGGGAGACACAGATACGCAGTATTTT; CDR3: CASSPERGDTDTQYF
D: .; size: .; V: TRBV5-4; J: TRBJ2-1; DNA: TGTGCCAGCAGCTTGGTCTGGAGCTCCTACAATGAGCAGTTCTTC; CDR3: CASSLVWSSYNEQFF
D: TRBD1; size: .; V: TRBV18; J: TRBJ1-3; DNA: TGTGCCAGCTCACAAGGACAGGGGACCTCTGGAAACACCATATATTTT; CDR3: CASSQGQGTSGNTIYF
D: TRBD1; size: .; V: TRBV5-4; J: TRBJ2-1; DNA: TGTGCCAGCAGCTTGGGGTCCCGACAGGGGACCCATGAGCAGTTCTTC; CDR3: CASSLGSRQGTHEQFF
D: .; size: .; V: TRBV7-9; J: TRBJ1-2; DNA: TGTGCCAGCAGCTTAACCCAAACAGCCTATGGCTACACCTTC; CDR3: CASSLTQTAYGYTF
D: .; size: .; V: TRBV12-3/TRBV12-4; J: TRBJ2-2; DNA: TGTGCCAGCAGTTTAGAGCGTCTCGGGGAGCTGTTTTTT; CDR3: CASSLERLGELFF
D: .; size: .; V: TRBV4-2; J: TRBJ2-7; DNA: TGTGCCAGCAGCCAAGAATCGGACTCCTACGAGCAGTACTTC; CDR3: CASSQESDSYEQYF
D: .; size: .; V: TRBV7-6; J: TRBJ2-7; DNA: TGTGCCAGCAGCTTATCCCCTTCCTACGAGCAGTACTTC; CDR3: CASSLSPSYEQYF
D: .; size: .; V: TRBV6-1; J: TRBJ1-4; DNA: TGTGCCAGCAGTGACAGGGCTGCAAATGAAAAACTGTTTTTT; CDR3: CASSDRAANEKLFF
D: .; size: .; V: TRBV30; J: TRBJ1-1; DNA: TGTGCCTGGAGTGTAAAGGGGGTTGGGTTTGCTTTCTTT; CDR3: CAWSVKGVGFAFF
D: .; size: .; V: TRBV19; J: TRBJ1-6; DNA: TGTGCCAGTAGTACGGGACGGCCGCCTTCACCCCTCCACTTT; CDR3: CASSTGRPPSPLHF
D: .; size: .; V: TRBV18; J: TRBJ2-1; DNA: TGTGCCAGCTCACCCGGACTCGGGACCTACAATGAGCAGTTCTTC; CDR3: CASSPGLGTYNEQFF
D: TRBD2; size: .; V: TRBV19; J: TRBJ2-3; DNA: TGTGCCAGTAGTATGAGGGCTAGCGGGAGTCAAGATACGCAGTATTTT; CDR3: CASSMRASGSQDTQYF
D: .; size: .; V: TRBV5-1; J: TRBJ1-1; DNA: TGCGCCAGCAGCACGAGGACGGGCACTGAAGCTTTCTTT; CDR3: CASSTRTGTEAFF
D: TRBD2; size: .; V: TRBV18; J: TRBJ2-1; DNA: TGTGCCAGCTCACCCGGGACTAGCGGGGACAATGAGCAGTTCTTC; CDR3: CASSPGTSGDNEQFF
D: .; size: few; V: TRBV5-1; J: TRBJ1-5; DNA: TGCGCCAGCAGCTTTGGGGGGGCGGGACAGCCCCAGCATTTT; CDR3: CASSFGGAGQPQHF
D: .; size: .; V: TRBV6-2/TRBV6-3; J: TRBJ2-7; DNA: TGTGCCAGCAGTTACGACACGAGGCGGGCAATCTACGAGCAGTACTTC; CDR3: CASSYDTRRAIYEQYF
D: .; size: .; V: TRBV28; J: TRBJ2-3; DNA: TGTGCCAGCAGTTTAGGCGGGGTAGATACGCAGTATTTT; CDR3: CASSLGGVDTQYF
D: .; size: .; V: TRBV5-4; J: TRBJ1-2; DNA: TGTGCCAGCAGCTTTGGGGGGACGGCTAACTATGGCTACACCTTC; CDR3: CASSFGGTANYGYTF
D: TRBD1; size: .; V: TRBV2; J: TRBJ2-3; DNA: TGTGCCAGCCACGGACAGGGGGTTAGCACAGATACGCAGTATTTT; CDR3: CASHGQGVSTDTQYF
D: .; size: .; V: TRBV10-2; J: TRBJ1-2; DNA: TGCGCCAGCAGTCGGGTTAACTATGGCTACACCTTC; CDR3: CASSRVNYGYTF
D: .; size: .; V: TRBV9; J: TRBJ1-1; DNA: TGTGCCAGCAGCCCTACTGTTGGGGGCCTGAACACTGAAGCTTTCTTT; CDR3: CASSPTVGGLNTEAFF
D: .; size: .; V: TRBV5-1; J: TRBJ2-1; DNA: TGCGCCAGCAGCCGTGAACCGGGGAATGAGCAGTTCTTC; CDR3: CASSREPGNEQFF